Reported below is one T cell receptor beta chain. Its antigen is as yet unknown. The V gene lost 3 bases and the J gene lost 0 bases, with 16 bases spanning the gap. Germline values: CDR1 SGHRS, CDR2 YFSETQ. The CDR3 is made up of 17 amino acids. The data were taken from a study of cytomegalovirus exposure and HLA in healthy donors. Study results and limitations: It is likely that the observed cluster of highly shared sequence variants was a sequencing artifact. In terms of immune exposure information, only CMV serostatus was available.

Everyone who donated was a healthy bone marrow donor. The PCR ran on 60 Vbeta and 13 Jbeta primers. Authors' data handling: In a later analysis, roughly 86 million unique TCR beta chains included roughly 11 million shared by two or more donors. Assay: immunoSEQ multiplex PCR; the TCRdb copy retains only in-frame clones and omits some. That table gives V, J and clone size, and the DNA gave D and trimming. In the table there are under 200,000 clones, approximately 78% of which are singletons. The rearrangement joins TRBV5-1 to TRBJ1-3; D ambiguous. This sequence originates from a woman aged 40 to 50 in good health and CMV-seronegative. What was sequenced was PBMCs. CDR3 residues: CASSSSLGGLSGNTIYF. The CDR3 bases are TGCGCCAGCAGCTCCTCCTTAGGTGGGCTCTCTGGAAACACCATATATTTT.